The T cell receptor beta chain under discussion was sequenced for a study of identical twins. The study's findings and limits: In cord blood, abundant beta clonotypes had fewer insertions; memory showed no trend.

Using its own MiXCR run on the 5' RACE reads, TCRdb lists one record per CDR3 protein. The sample carries approximately 600,000 distinct CDR3 sequences, roughly 6.6% recorded once. Germline V gives CDR1 MNHEY, CDR2 SVGEGT. CDR3 length: 21 residues. V was pared by 2 bases and J by 0 bases, with 14 bases of the junction left unmatched. About this clonotype: The antigen remains undetermined.

The data also belong to a second study, concerning yellow fever vaccine responses in identical twins.

The V and J genes are TRBV6-2 or TRBV6-3 and TRBJ2-2; TRBD2 matches 11 bases. The clonotype comes from a woman under 30 in good health. The sequenced material came from PBMCs. CDR3 protein: CASSYPKLAGELFANTGELFF. The CDR3 nucleotides are TGTGCCAGCAGTTACCCCAAACTAGCGGGAGAGCTTTTCGCGAACACCGGGGAGCTGTTTTTT.